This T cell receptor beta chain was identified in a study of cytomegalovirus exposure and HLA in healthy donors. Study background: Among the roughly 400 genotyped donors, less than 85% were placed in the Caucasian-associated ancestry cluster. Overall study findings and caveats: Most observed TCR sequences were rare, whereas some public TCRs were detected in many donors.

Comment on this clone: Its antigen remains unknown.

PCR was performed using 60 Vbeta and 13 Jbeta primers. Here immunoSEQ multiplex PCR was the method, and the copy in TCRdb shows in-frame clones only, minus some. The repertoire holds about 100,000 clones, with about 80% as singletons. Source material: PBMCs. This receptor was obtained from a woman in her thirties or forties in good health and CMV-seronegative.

The CDR3 DNA reads as TGTGCCAGCAGCGCTTTCGGTCGGAGCAATCAGCCCCAGCATTTT. It yields the protein CASSAFGRSNQPQHF. The chain recombines TRBV7-2 with TRBJ1-5; D is undetermined. CDR3 length: 15 residues. Germline-derived CDR1 and CDR2 are SGHTA and FQGNSA. V dropped 5 bases and J dropped 1 base, with 12 bases sitting between them.